This section outlines one T cell receptor (beta chain) sequence together with its context. Its antigen remains unknown. The record originates from a study of post-analysis software for immune sequencing data. General study findings and limits: Compared with controls, patients had more of about 5 TRBV segments, including TRBV5-6, TRBV5-1 and TRBV20-1.

Unique molecular identifiers featured in each of the TCR beta cDNA libraries. TCRdb reanalysed the PCR reads using MiXCR and keeps one entry per CDR3 protein. The table shows hundreds of thousands of distinct CDR3 sequences, with about 40% occurring only once. V trimming: 3 bases; J trimming: 3 bases; junction bases outside the gene matches: 6. Germline CDR1 and CDR2: MNHEY and SVGAGI. The CDR3 has 15 residues. Sequencing input: blood. The V call is TRBV6-5, the J call TRBJ2-7, with 9 positions matching TRBD2. The receptor comes from a girl aged 10-17 years with multiple sclerosis. This CDR3 is CASSYSPSGIYEQYF. The DNA of the CDR3 is TGTGCCAGCAGTTATTCGCCTAGCGGGATCTACGAGCAGTACTTC.